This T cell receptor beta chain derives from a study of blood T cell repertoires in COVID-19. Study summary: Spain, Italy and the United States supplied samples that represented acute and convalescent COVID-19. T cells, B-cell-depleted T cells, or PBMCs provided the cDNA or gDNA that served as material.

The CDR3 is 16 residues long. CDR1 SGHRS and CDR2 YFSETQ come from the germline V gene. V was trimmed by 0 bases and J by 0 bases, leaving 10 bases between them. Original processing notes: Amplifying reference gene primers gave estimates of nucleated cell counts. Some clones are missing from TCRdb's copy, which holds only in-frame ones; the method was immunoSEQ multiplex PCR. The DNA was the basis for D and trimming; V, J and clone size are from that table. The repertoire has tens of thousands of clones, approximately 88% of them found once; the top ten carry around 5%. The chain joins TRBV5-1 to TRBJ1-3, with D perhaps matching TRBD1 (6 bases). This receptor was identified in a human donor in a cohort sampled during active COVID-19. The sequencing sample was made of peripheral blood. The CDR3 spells CASSLATGGSGNTIYF. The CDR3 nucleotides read TGCGCCAGCAGCTTGGCGACAGGCGGCTCTGGAAACACCATATATTTT. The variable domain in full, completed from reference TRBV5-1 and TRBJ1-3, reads KAGVTQTPRYLIKTRGQQVTLSCSPISGHRSVSWYQQTPGQGLQFLFEYFSETQRNKGNFPGRFSGRQFSNSRSEMNVSTLELGDSALYLCASSLATGGSGNTIYFGEGSWLTVV.